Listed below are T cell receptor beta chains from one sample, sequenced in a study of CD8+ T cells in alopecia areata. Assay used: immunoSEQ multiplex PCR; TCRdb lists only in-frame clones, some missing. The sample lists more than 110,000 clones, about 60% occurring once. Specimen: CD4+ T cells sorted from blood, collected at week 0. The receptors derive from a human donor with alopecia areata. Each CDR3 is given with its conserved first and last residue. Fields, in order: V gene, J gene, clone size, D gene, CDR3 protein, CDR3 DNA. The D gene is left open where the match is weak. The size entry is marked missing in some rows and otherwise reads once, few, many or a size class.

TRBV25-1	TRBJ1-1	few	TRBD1	CASNEQGTGEAFF	TGTGCCAGCAACGAGCAGGGGACAGGTGAAGCTTTCTTT
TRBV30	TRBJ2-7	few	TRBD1	CACKRTGVHEQYF	TGTGCCTGCAAACGGACAGGGGTCCACGAGCAGTACTTC
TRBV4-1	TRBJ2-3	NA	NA	CASSQAGRGTDTQYF	TGCGCCAGCAGCCAAGCTGGGCGGGGCACAGATACGCAGTATTTT
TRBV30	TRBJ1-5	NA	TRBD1	CAWMRQGAEAQHF	TGTGCCTGGATGCGTCAGGGGGCCGAGGCCCAGCATTTT
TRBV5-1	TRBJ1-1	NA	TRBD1	CASSLGDETGKAFF	TGCGCCAGCAGCTTGGGAGATGAGACAGGGAAAGCTTTCTTT
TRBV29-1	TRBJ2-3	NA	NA	CSVGGLDTQYF	TGCAGCGTTGGGGGCTTGGATACGCAGTATTTT
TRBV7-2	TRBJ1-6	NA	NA	CASSLEGRLGSPLHF	TGTGCCAGCAGCTTAGAGGGACGGCTTGGTTCACCCCTCCACTTT
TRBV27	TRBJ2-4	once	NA	CASRTGTLGNIQYF	TGTGCCAGCAGAACAGGGACCCTGGGAAACATTCAGTACTTC
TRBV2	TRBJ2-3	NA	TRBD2	CASSTSGSTDTQYF	TGTGCCAGCTCGACTAGCGGCAGCACAGATACGCAGTATTTT
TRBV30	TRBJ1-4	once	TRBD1	CAWGTGRIGEKLFF	TGTGCCTGGGGGACAGGGAGGATAGGGGAAAAACTGTTTTTT
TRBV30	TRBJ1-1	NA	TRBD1	CAWSVKGARTEAFF	TGTGCCTGGAGTGTAAAGGGGGCGCGGACTGAAGCTTTCTTT
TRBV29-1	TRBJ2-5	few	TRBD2	CSVEIWAAGGGQETQYF	TGCAGCGTTGAAATTTGGGCAGCGGGGGGAGGACAGGAGACCCAGTACTTC
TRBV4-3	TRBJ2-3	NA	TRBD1	CASSQGDRGWADTQYF	TGCGCCAGCAGCCAGGGCGACAGGGGTTGGGCAGATACGCAGTATTTT
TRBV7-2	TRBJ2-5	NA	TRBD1	CASSDPWDRGRKETQYF	TGTGCCAGCAGTGACCCTTGGGACAGGGGGAGAAAGGAGACCCAGTACTTC
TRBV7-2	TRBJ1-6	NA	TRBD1	CASSFIADRGNSPLHF	TGTGCCAGCAGCTTTATAGCCGACAGGGGTAATTCACCCCTCCACTTT
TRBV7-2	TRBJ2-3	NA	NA	CASSVQMDTQYF	TGTGCCAGCAGCGTACAAATGGATACGCAGTATTTT
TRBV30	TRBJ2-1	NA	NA	CAWSRDGRREQFF	TGTGCCTGGAGCCGGGACGGCCGAAGGGAGCAGTTCTTC